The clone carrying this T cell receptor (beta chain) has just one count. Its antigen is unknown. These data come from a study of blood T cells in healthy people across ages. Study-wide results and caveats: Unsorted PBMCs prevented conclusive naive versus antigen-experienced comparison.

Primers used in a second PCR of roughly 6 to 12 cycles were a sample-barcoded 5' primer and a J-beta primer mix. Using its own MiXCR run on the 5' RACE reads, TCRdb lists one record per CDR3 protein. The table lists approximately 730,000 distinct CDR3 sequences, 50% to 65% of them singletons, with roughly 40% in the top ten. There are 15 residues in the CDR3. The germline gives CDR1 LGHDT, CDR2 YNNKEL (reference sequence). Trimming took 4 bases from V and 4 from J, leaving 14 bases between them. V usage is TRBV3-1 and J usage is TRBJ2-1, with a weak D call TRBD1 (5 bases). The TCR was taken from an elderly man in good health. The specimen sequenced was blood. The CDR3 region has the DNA TGTGCCAGCAGCCCGGACATTCCAGGTTACAATGAGCAGTTCTTC. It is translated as CASSPDIPGYNEQFF.